This T cell receptor beta chain was identified in a study of molecular identifiers for immune sequencing clone quantification. TCRdb ran MiXCR on the PCR reads and lists one entry per CDR3 protein. The sample has about 640,000 distinct CDR3 sequences, about 20% seen once; the top ten hold about 0.9%. This clonotype showed up many times. CDR3 length: 13 amino acids. Germline CDR1 is SGHTA and CDR2 is FQGTGA. Trimming removed 8 bases from V and 3 bases from J, with 10 bases in between. V gene TRBV7-3 combines with J gene TRBJ2-2, with D perhaps matching TRBD1 (6 bases). The sequence derives from a human donor in good health. Some libraries in this study had Jurkat cell RNA spiked in. Sequenced: naive CD8+ T cells from blood, with Jurkat cell RNA spiked in. Specified subset: FACS-sorted CD8+CD4-CCR7+CD45RA+ naive T cells. Written as DNA, the CDR3 is TGTGCCAGCGAGGGGGACGACACCGGGGAGCTGTTTTTT. Encoded protein: CASEGDDTGELFF.